The 12 T cell receptor beta chains listed next were all sequenced from one sample in a study of response to subunit inactivated influenza vaccine (dated by TCRdb to about 2018). Receptor amplification or capture employed RT-PCR. The sequencer listed for this sample is Illumina HiSeq 2500. TCRdb ran its own pipeline on the public reads, namely fastp trimming at Q25 and MiXCR clone calling, and kept in-frame beta chains. Duplicate CDR3 protein sequences are folded into a single record with the most common DNA and genes. The sample includes 630,000 or so distinct CDR3 sequences, with about a sixth observed a single time. Together, the top ten hold around 10% of the sample. This sample comprised PBMCs from blood, obtained roughly 13 days after vaccination. The receptors originated from a man aged 50 to 60 who received an inactivated influenza vaccine. Donor details come from another sample of the same person, matched by shared clones.

The chain recombines TRBV20-1 with TRBJ2-3, with a possible D match to TRBD2 (6 bases). The germline V and J ends were trimmed by 2 bases and 0 bases, with 18 bases remaining between them. The germline V gene has CDR1 DFQATT and CDR2 SNEGSKA (reference sequence). CDR3 length equals 17 residues. The CDR3 DNA reads TGCAGTGCTAGATCCGTAGATGGGGGGAGAAGCACAGATACGCAGTATTTT. It yields the protein CSARSVDGGRSTDTQYF.

This clonotype was counted only a few times. The genes are TRBV5-1 and TRBJ2-3, with D possibly being TRBD2 (6 bases). Trimming took off 1 base at V and 0 bases at J, with 12 bases between the two ends. In germline, CDR1 is SGHRS, CDR2 YFSETQ. The length of the CDR3 is 16 residues. The CDR3: CASSLWGDSSTDTQYF. In DNA, the CDR3 is TGCGCCAGCAGCTTGTGGGGGGACTCTAGCACAGATACGCAGTATTTT.

This clonotype showed up many times. The chain employs TRBV19 and TRBJ1-5; D is ambiguous. The CDR3 is 13 amino acids. Germline CDR1 and CDR2: LNHDA and SQIVND (reference sequence). V dropped 9 bases and J dropped 0 bases, with 9 bases sitting between them. Written as DNA, the CDR3 is TGTGCCAGCTCAAGAAATAGCAATCAGCCCCAGCATTTT. Protein: CASSRNSNQPQHF.

The V and J genes are TRBV27 and TRBJ2-7; maybe TRBD2 (6 bases). CDR1 is MNHEY, CDR2 SMNVEV, per germline (reference sequence). The CDR3 is made up of 15 amino acids. V dropped 1 base and J dropped 4 bases, with 14 bases sitting between them. The CDR3 is CASSLFGGIGYEQYF. The CDR3 nucleotides read TGTGCCAGCAGTTTATTCGGCGGGATAGGTTACGAGCAGTACTTC.

This clonotype has more than one count but fewer than ten. The rearrangement links TRBV6-1 to TRBJ2-5; D unresolved. V lost 6 bases to trimming and J lost 1 base, with 15 bases between them. The CDR3 sequence is 15 residues long. Germline CDR1 MNHNS, CDR2 SASEGT. CDR3 protein: CASSLGRWAQETQYF. CDR3 coding DNA: TGTGCCAGCAGCCTCGGGCGCTGGGCCCAAGAGACCCAGTACTTC.

There are many counts of this clonotype. The V gene is TRBV20-1, the J gene TRBJ1-3; no clear D. Germline CDR1 is DFQATT and CDR2 is SNEGSKA (reference sequence). CDR3 length: 14 amino acids. Between the trimmed V and J ends, which lost 0 bases and 3 bases, there was a span of 9 bases. The CDR3 region is CSARDYGLGNTIYF. The CDR3 DNA reads as TGCAGTGCTAGAGATTACGGACTTGGAAACACCATATATTTT.

This chain joins TRBV7-8 and TRBJ2-6; no definite D call. CDR1 is SGHVS and CDR2 is FQNEAQ in the germline V gene. V lost 4 bases, J lost 4 bases, and 11 bases lay in between. This CDR3 is built from 15 residues. CDR3 protein: CASSSKMRGANVLTF. The CDR3, as DNA: TGTGCCAGCAGCTCGAAGATGCGGGGGGCCAACGTCCTGACTTTC.

This clonotype was seen repeatedly, ten times or more. The chain recombines TRBV9 with TRBJ2-1; the match to TRBD2 covers 12 bases. Germline loops: CDR1 SGDLS, CDR2 YYNGEE. This CDR3 comprises 15 residues. V was clipped by 0 bases and J by 7 bases; unmatched bases: 2. The CDR3 loop is CASSVGLAGANEQFF. DNA of the CDR3: TGTGCCAGCAGCGTAGGACTAGCGGGGGCGAATGAGCAGTTCTTC.

In this sample, this clonotype turned up a few times. The chain links TRBV12-3 or TRBV12-4 to TRBJ2-5; D is possibly TRBD2 (6 bases). There are 16 residues in the CDR3. V was shortened by 2 bases and J by 4 bases, with 17 bases between the two germline ends. The CDR3 reads CASSLRDFLPLETQYF. Written as DNA, the CDR3 is TGTGCCAGCAGTTTACGGGACTTTCTGCCCCTAGAGACCCAGTACTTC.

This clonotype was counted a few times. V gene TRBV24-1 combines with J gene TRBJ2-2; D is possibly TRBD1 (6 bases). The ends were cut back, 7 bases at V and 5 bases at J, with 10 bases in the middle. CDR1 is KGHDR and CDR2 is SFDVKD in the germline V gene. The CDR3 has 13 amino acids. CDR3 loop: CATSRQATGELFF. Here the CDR3 DNA reads TGTGCCACCAGCCGACAGGCTACCGGGGAGCTGTTTTTT.

The sample holds many counts of this clonotype. This sequence joins TRBV11-1 and TRBJ2-2; a weak D match, TRBD1 (6 bases). The CDR3 is 18 residues long. V was shortened by 2 bases and J by 4 bases, with 20 bases between the two germline ends. CDR1 and CDR2 (germline): SGHAT, FQDESV (reference sequence). CDR3 amino acids: CASSLRDIRGVGTGELFF. The CDR3 DNA sequence: TGTGCCAGCAGCTTACGGGACATCCGAGGGGTGGGCACCGGGGAGCTGTTTTTT.

The V gene is TRBV29-1, the J gene TRBJ1-3; no clear D. Germline V gene lookup returns CDR1 SQVTM and CDR2 ANQGSEA. V was pared by 7 bases and J by 2 bases, with 9 bases between. This CDR3 spans 12 amino acids. The CDR3 DNA reads TGCAGCGGAAAGGGCCCTGGAAACACCATATATTTT. This gives the protein CSGKGPGNTIYF.